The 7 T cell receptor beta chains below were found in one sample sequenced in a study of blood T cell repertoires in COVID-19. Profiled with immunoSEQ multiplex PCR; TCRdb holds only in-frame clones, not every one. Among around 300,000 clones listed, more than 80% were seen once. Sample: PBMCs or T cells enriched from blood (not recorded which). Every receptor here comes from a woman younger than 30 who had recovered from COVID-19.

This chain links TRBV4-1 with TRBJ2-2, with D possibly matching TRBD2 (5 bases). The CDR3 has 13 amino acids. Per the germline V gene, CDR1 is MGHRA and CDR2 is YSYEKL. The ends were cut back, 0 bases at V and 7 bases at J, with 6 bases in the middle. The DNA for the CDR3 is TGCGCCAGCAGCCAAGAGGGGAGCGGGGAGCTGTTTTTT. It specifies CASSQEGSGELFF.

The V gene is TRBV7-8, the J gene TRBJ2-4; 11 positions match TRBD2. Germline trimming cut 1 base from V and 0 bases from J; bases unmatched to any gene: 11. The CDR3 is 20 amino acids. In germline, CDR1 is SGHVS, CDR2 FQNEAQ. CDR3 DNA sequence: TGTGCCAGCAGCTTAGAGCGGCTAGCGGGGGGTGGTCTAGCCAAAAACATTCAGTACTTC. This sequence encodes CASSLERLAGGGLAKNIQYF.

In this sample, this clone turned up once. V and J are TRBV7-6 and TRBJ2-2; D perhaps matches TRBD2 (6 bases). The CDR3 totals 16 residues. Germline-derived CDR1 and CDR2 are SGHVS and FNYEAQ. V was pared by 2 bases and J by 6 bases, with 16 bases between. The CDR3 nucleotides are TGTGCCAGCAGCTTATCAACTCTAGCGCGTCCCGGGGAGCTGTTTTTT. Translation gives CASSLSTLARPGELFF.

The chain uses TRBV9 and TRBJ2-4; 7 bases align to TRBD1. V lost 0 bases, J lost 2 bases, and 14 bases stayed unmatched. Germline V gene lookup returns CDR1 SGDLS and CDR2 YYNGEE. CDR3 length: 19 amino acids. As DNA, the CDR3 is TGTGCCAGCAGCGTAGAAGGGGGTACAGGGGCAATGCCCAAAAACATTCAGTACTTC. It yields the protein CASSVEGGTGAMPKNIQYF.

The CDR3 DNA sequence: TGTGCTAGTGGTTTGGTCGACAGGGAGAGGTCCTACGAGCAGTACTTC. Translating it yields CASGLVDRERSYEQYF. The chain has TRBV12-5 and TRBJ2-7; TRBD1 agrees at 7 bases. Trimming at V came to 0 bases and at J to 1 base, leaving 6 bases not matched to a gene. From germline, CDR1 is LGHNT and CDR2 FRNRAP. The CDR3 covers 16 residues.

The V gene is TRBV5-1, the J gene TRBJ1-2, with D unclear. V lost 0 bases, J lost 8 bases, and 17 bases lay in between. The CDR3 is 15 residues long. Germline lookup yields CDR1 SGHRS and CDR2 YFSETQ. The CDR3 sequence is CASSLVLGDSMGYTF. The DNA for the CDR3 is TGCGCCAGCAGCTTGGTTCTCGGGGATTCCATGGGCTACACCTTC.

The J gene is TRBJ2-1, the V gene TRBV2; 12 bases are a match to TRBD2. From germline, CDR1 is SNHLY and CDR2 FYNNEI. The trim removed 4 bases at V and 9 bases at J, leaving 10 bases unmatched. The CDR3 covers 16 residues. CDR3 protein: CASSAALPGLAGEQFF. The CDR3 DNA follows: TGTGCCAGCAGTGCCGCTTTACCGGGACTAGCGGGTGAGCAGTTCTTC.